The rows below give T cell receptor beta chains drawn from one sample of a study of beta chain features in type 1 diabetes. Profiled with immunoSEQ multiplex PCR; TCRdb holds only in-frame clones, not every one. Among some 350,000 clones listed, roughly 13% were seen once. Sequencing was done on a sample of naive CD4+ T cells from blood. These receptors were obtained from a woman between 18 and 29 years old with type 1 diabetes. Each CDR3 is given with its conserved first and last residue. Fields, in order: clone size, J gene, V gene, D gene, CDR3 DNA, CDR3 protein. The D gene is left open where the match is weak. A row's size may be missing; if present it is once, few, many or a size class.

clone_size: -
j_call: TRBJ2-1
v_call: TRBV30
d_call: TRBD2
cdr3_nt: TGTGCCTGGACTAGAGGACTAGCGGGAATCCCCTCGGACAATGAGCAGTTCTTC
cdr3_aa: CAWTRGLAGIPSDNEQFF

clone_size: few
j_call: TRBJ2-1
v_call: TRBV2
d_call: -
cdr3_nt: TGTGCCAGCAGGGGGGAACAGGGATCCTACAATGAGCAGTTCTTC
cdr3_aa: CASRGEQGSYNEQFF

clone_size: -
j_call: TRBJ2-5
v_call: TRBV30
d_call: TRBD1
cdr3_nt: TGTGCCTGGAGCACCGGGACAGGGAGGCAGACCCAGTACTTC
cdr3_aa: CAWSTGTGRQTQYF

clone_size: -
j_call: TRBJ2-2
v_call: TRBV6-6
d_call: -
cdr3_nt: TGTGCCAGCAGTTGGAGGGGGCCGGGGACCGGGGAGCTGTTTTTT
cdr3_aa: CASSWRGPGTGELFF

clone_size: -
j_call: TRBJ1-5
v_call: TRBV18
d_call: TRBD1
cdr3_nt: TGTGCCAGCTCACCACTCGGCAAGCTGGACAGGGCGGGATATCAGCCCCAGCATTTT
cdr3_aa: CASSPLGKLDRAGYQPQHF

clone_size: -
j_call: TRBJ2-2
v_call: TRBV19
d_call: TRBD2
cdr3_nt: TGTGCCAGTAGGAGACTAGCGGGCCACTCCGGGGAGCTGTTTTTT
cdr3_aa: CASRRLAGHSGELFF

clone_size: -
j_call: TRBJ2-7
v_call: TRBV18
d_call: -
cdr3_nt: TGTGCCAGCTCACCGTTTGTCGGCTACGAGCAGTACTTC
cdr3_aa: CASSPFVGYEQYF

clone_size: -
j_call: TRBJ2-2
v_call: TRBV10-1
d_call: -
cdr3_nt: TGCGCCAGCAGTGAGGGACAGACGAACACCGGGGAGCTGTTTTTT
cdr3_aa: CASSEGQTNTGELFF

clone_size: -
j_call: TRBJ2-2
v_call: TRBV14
d_call: TRBD2
cdr3_nt: TGTGCCAGCAGCCCCAGACTAGCTCCCACCGGGGAGCTGTTTTTT
cdr3_aa: CASSPRLAPTGELFF

clone_size: -
j_call: TRBJ2-1
v_call: TRBV5-4
d_call: -
cdr3_nt: TGTGCCAGCAGCTTGAGTCTAGCGAGCTCCTACAATGAGCAGTTCTTC
cdr3_aa: CASSLSLASSYNEQFF

clone_size: -
j_call: TRBJ2-5
v_call: TRBV7-8
d_call: -
cdr3_nt: TGTGCCAGCAGCTTCCGTACAGGGCTGGGGACCCAGTACTTC
cdr3_aa: CASSFRTGLGTQYF

clone_size: -
j_call: TRBJ1-1
v_call: TRBV30
d_call: -
cdr3_nt: TGTGCCTGCAGGGGTCTCAACACTGAAGCTTTCTTT
cdr3_aa: CACRGLNTEAFF

clone_size: -
j_call: TRBJ2-1
v_call: TRBV5-1
d_call: TRBD2
cdr3_nt: TGCGCCAGCAGCTTTCGGGGGGGTAATGAGCAGTTCTTC
cdr3_aa: CASSFRGGNEQFF

clone_size: few
j_call: TRBJ1-2
v_call: TRBV2
d_call: TRBD1
cdr3_nt: TGTGCCAGCAGAGGACAGGGACCTTATGGCTACACCTTC
cdr3_aa: CASRGQGPYGYTF

clone_size: -
j_call: TRBJ1-2
v_call: TRBV7-9
d_call: -
cdr3_nt: TGTGCCAGCAGCCCTGGAGCTAACTATGGCTACACCTTC
cdr3_aa: CASSPGANYGYTF

clone_size: -
j_call: TRBJ1-1
v_call: TRBV15
d_call: -
cdr3_nt: TGTGCCACCAGCAGAGGTGGCACAGTGAACACTGAAGCTTTCTTT
cdr3_aa: CATSRGGTVNTEAFF

clone_size: -
j_call: TRBJ2-1
v_call: TRBV12-5
d_call: -
cdr3_nt: TGTGCTAGTGGCCAAACGGTTAGCGCGACGACCTACAATGAGCAGTTCTTC
cdr3_aa: CASGQTVSATTYNEQFF

clone_size: few
j_call: TRBJ2-7
v_call: TRBV28
d_call: TRBD1
cdr3_nt: TGTGCCAGCAGCCTTCTCCAGGGGGCCCACTACGAGCAGTACTTC
cdr3_aa: CASSLLQGAHYEQYF

clone_size: -
j_call: TRBJ2-4
v_call: TRBV7-2
d_call: TRBD2
cdr3_nt: TGTGCCAGCAGCTTAGAAAGGACTAGAACGAACCCCCAGTACTTC
cdr3_aa: CASSLERTRTNPQYF

clone_size: few
j_call: TRBJ2-5
v_call: TRBV19
d_call: -
cdr3_nt: TGTGCCAGTACCCAGTGGGGGGACTCAGGGACCCAGTACTTC
cdr3_aa: CASTQWGDSGTQYF

clone_size: -
j_call: TRBJ2-2
v_call: TRBV5-1
d_call: -
cdr3_nt: TGCGCCAGCAGCAACGGGGACACCGGGGAGCTGTTTTTT
cdr3_aa: CASSNGDTGELFF

clone_size: few
j_call: TRBJ1-5
v_call: TRBV13
d_call: -
cdr3_nt: TGTGCCAGCAGCTTAGGGCAGGGTGGAGATCAGCCCCAGCATTTT
cdr3_aa: CASSLGQGGDQPQHF

clone_size: -
j_call: TRBJ2-1
v_call: TRBV5-1
d_call: TRBD2
cdr3_nt: TGCGCCAGCAGCTTTTTAGCGGGAACCGACAATGAGCAGTTCTTC
cdr3_aa: CASSFLAGTDNEQFF

clone_size: few
j_call: TRBJ2-5
v_call: TRBV7-3
d_call: -
cdr3_nt: TGTGCCAGCAGCCGAGGGCGGCAAGAGACCCAGTACTTC
cdr3_aa: CASSRGRQETQYF

clone_size: -
j_call: TRBJ2-7
v_call: TRBV29-1
d_call: TRBD1
cdr3_nt: TGCAGCGTTGAGGACAGGAGCTCCTACGAGCAGTACTTC
cdr3_aa: CSVEDRSSYEQYF